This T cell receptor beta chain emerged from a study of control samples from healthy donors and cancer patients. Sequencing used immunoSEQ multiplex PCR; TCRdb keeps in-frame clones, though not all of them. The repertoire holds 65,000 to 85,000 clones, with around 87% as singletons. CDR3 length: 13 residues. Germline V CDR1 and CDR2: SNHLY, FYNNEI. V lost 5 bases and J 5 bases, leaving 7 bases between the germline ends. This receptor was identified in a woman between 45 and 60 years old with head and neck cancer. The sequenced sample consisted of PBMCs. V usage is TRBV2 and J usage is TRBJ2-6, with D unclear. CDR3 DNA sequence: TGTGCCAGCAGTAAAACGAGGGCCAACGTCCTGACTTTC. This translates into CASSKTRANVLTF.